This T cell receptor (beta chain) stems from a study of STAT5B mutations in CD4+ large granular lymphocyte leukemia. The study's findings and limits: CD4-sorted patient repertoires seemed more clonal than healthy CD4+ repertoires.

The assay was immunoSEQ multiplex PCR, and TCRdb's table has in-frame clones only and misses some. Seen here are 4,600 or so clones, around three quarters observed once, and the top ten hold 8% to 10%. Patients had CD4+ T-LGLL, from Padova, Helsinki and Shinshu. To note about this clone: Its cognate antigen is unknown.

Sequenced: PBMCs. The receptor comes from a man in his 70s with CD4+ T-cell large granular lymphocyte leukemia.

The CDR3 coding sequence is TGTGCCAGCAGTCGCCGACAGGGCCCCTACGAGCAGTACTTC. Its translation is CASSRRQGPYEQYF. V usage is TRBV27 and J usage is TRBJ2-7; 7 nucleotides agree with TRBD1. This CDR3 comprises 14 residues. J lost 2 bases, V lost 5 bases, and 6 bases had no gene match. The germline CDR1 and CDR2 sequences are MNHEY and SMNVEV (reference sequence).